Presented here are 3 T cell receptor beta chains from one specimen sequenced in a study of blood T cell repertoires in COVID-19. Sequencing used immunoSEQ multiplex PCR; TCRdb keeps in-frame clones, though not all of them. The data hold 310,000 or so clones, with 87% observed a single time. Sequencing was done on a sample of peripheral blood. These receptors originate from a man aged 25 to 45 with COVID-19, enrolled during active disease.

The chain employs TRBV28 and TRBJ2-7; D perhaps matches TRBD1 (5 bases). Germline CDR1 reads MDHEN; CDR2 reads SYDVKM. V was trimmed by 4 bases and J by 2 bases, leaving 6 bases between them. The CDR3 is 12 residues long. CDR3 residues: CASSSTAYEQYF. The CDR3 coding sequence is TGTGCCAGCAGTTCGACAGCCTACGAGCAGTACTTC.

In nucleotides, the CDR3 is TGTGCCAGCAGCTTACACGAGGGGAACACTGAAGCTTTCTTT. It encodes CASSLHEGNTEAFF. The chain carries TRBV7-8 and TRBJ1-1; no clear D gene. Per the germline V gene, CDR1 is SGHVS and CDR2 is FQNEAQ. This CDR3 is built from 14 residues. Between the trimmed V and J ends, which lost 2 bases and 1 base, there was a span of 8 bases.

This chain connects TRBV6-2 or TRBV6-3 to TRBJ2-7; 9 bases map to TRBD1. Germline V CDR1 and CDR2: MNHEY, SVGEGT. The V segment lost 4 bases and the J segment 4 bases; nucleotides outside the gene matches: 8. The CDR3 has 15 amino acids. CDR3 nucleotide sequence: TGTGCCAGCAGTTCCTACGACAGGGGGATTTACGAGCAGTACTTC. Its protein product is CASSSYDRGIYEQYF.